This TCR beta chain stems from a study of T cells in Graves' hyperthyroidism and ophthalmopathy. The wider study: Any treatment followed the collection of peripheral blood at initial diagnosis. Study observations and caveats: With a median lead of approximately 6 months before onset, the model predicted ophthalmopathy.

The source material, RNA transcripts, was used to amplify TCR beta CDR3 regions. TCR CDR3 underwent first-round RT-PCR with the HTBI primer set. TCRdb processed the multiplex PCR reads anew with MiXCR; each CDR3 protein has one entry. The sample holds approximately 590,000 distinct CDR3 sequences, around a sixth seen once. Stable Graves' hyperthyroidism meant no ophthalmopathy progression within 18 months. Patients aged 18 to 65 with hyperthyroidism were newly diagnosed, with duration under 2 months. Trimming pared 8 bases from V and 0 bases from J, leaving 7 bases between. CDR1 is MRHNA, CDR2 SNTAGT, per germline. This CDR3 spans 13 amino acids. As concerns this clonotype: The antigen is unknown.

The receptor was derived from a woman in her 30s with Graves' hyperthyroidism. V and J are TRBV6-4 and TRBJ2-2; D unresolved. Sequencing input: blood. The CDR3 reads CASSTSNTGELFF. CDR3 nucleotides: TGTGCCAGCTCCACCTCGAACACCGGGGAGCTGTTTTTT.